The following is a T cell receptor beta chain sequence with its context. Its antigen is undetermined. Only in-frame clones appear in the TCRdb table, and some are missing; sequencing was by immunoSEQ multiplex PCR. Among tens of thousands of clones, about 91% were seen once, and the ten largest hold less than 1%. This sample is drawn from a study of T cell clones after liver transplantation. At the level of the study: In this trial, immunosuppression withdrawal was attempted within 2 years of liver transplant. Third-party-reactive TCRbeta sequences from pre-transplant mixed lymphocyte reactions served as antigen-independent comparators. Until 12-24 months post-transplant, subjects got standard immunosuppression and no induction.

Study conclusions and caveats: A significant post-transplant drop in circulating graft-donor-reactive CD4 TCRbeta sequences occurred in most of the 8 subjects.

Germline V gene lookup returns CDR1 SNHLY and CDR2 FYNNEI. The CDR3 spans 14 residues. V shed 7 bases and J shed 5 bases, with 17 bases lying between them. The clonotype was recovered from a human patient who received a liver transplant. Some of these T cells may belong to the graft donor. The starting material was CD4+ T cells from blood, obtained about 26 months after liver transplant. V is TRBV2 and J is TRBJ2-5; D is possibly TRBD2 (7 bases). In nucleotides, the CDR3 is TGTGCCAGCACATCGAGGGGGGGAGTGGAGACCCAGTACTTC. Translated: CASTSRGGVETQYF.